This T cell receptor (beta chain) was recovered during a study of blood T cell repertoires in COVID-19. Here immunoSEQ multiplex PCR was the method, and the copy in TCRdb shows in-frame clones only, minus some. The data hold 180,000 or so clones, with more than 70% observed a single time. Germline CDR1 MDHEN, CDR2 SYDVKM. Trimming removed 7 bases at V and 0 bases at J, with 2 bases between. This CDR3 has 11 amino acids. What was sequenced was PBMCs or T cells enriched from blood (not recorded which). The chain couples TRBV28 to TRBJ2-3; D uncertain. The source is a man aged 35 to 55 who had recovered from COVID-19. The CDR3 region has the DNA TGTGCCAGCACTAGCACAGATACGCAGTATTTT. This encodes CASTSTDTQYF. Drawing the rest from reference TRBV28 and TRBJ2-3, the complete variable domain is DVKVTQSSRYLVKRTGEKVFLECVQDMDHENMFWYRQDPGLGLRLIYFSYDVKMKEKGDIPEGYSVSREKKERFSLILESASTNQTSMYLCASTSTDTQYFGPGTRLTVL.